This T cell receptor beta chain was observed in a study of blood T cells in healthy people across ages. Extractions gave at least 5.5 micrograms of total RNA per sample. The V end lost 6 bases, the J end lost 3 bases, and 11 bases lay between the germline ends. Germline V gene sequence: CDR1 MRHNA, CDR2 SNTAGT. This CDR3 comprises 14 residues. PCR was performed a second time for roughly 6 to 12 cycles using a sample-barcoded 5' primer and a J-beta primer mix. TCRdb fed the 5' RACE reads into MiXCR, producing one record per CDR3 protein. The sample lists about 760,000 distinct CDR3 sequences, roughly 25% occurring once. The same data also went into a second study, on T cells of mothers and their children. As reported in that work: Overlap in related mother-child pairs always slightly exceeded unrelated pairs, never significantly.

This TCR came from a boy between 10 and 17 years old in good health. Material for sequencing was blood. The J gene is TRBJ2-2, the V gene TRBV6-4; possibly TRBD2 for D (6 bases). The CDR3 coding sequence is TGTGCCAGCAGACGGGAGCTAGACACCGGGGAGCTGTTTTTT. It translates to CASRRELDTGELFF.